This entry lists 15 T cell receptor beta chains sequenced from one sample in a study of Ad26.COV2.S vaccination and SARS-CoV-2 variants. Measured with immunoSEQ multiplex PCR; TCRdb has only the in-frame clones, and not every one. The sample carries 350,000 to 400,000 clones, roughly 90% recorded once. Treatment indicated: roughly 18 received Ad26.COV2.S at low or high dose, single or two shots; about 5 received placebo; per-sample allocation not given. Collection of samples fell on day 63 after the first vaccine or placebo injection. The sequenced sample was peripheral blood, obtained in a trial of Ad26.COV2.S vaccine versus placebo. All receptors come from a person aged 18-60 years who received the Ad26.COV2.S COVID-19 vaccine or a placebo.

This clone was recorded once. DNA of the CDR3: TGTGCCAGCAGTTATGGGACTGAAGCTTTCTTT. Encoded protein: CASSYGTEAFF. The chain links TRBV6-2 or TRBV6-3 to TRBJ1-1; D is unresolved. V dropped 3 bases and J dropped 5 bases, with 4 bases sitting between them. Per the germline V gene, CDR1 is MNHEY and CDR2 is SVGEGT. The CDR3 sequence is 11 residues long.

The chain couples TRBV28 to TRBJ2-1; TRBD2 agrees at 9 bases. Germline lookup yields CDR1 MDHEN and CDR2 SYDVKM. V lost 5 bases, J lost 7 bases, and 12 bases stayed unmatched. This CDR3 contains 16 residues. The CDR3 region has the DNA TGTGCCAGCAGTAGCGCTGGGAGCGGGAGGTGGAATGAGCAGTTCTTC. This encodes CASSSAGSGRWNEQFF. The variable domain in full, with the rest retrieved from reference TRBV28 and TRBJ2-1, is DVKVTQSSRYLVKRTGEKVFLECVQDMDHENMFWYRQDPGLGLRLIYFSYDVKMKEKGDIPEGYSVSREKKERFSLILESASTNQTSMYLCASSSAGSGRWNEQFFGPGTRLTVL.

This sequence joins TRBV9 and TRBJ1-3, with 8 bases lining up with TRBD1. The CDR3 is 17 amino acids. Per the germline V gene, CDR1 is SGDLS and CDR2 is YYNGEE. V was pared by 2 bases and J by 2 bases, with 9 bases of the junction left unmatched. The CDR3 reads CASSVASDRGTGNTIYF. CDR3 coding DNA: TGTGCCAGCAGCGTGGCCTCTGACAGGGGAACTGGAAACACCATATATTTT.

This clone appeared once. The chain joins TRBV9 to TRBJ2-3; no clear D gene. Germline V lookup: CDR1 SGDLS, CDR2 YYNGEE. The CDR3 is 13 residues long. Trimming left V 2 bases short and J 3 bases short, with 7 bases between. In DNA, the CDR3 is TGTGCCAGCAGCGTCCAGGATACAGATACGCAGTATTTT. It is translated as CASSVQDTDTQYF.

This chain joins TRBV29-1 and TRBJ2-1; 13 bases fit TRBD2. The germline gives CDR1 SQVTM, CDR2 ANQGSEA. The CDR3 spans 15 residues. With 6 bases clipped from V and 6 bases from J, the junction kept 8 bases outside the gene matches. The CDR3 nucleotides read TGCAGCGTGGGACTAGCGGGACCTGGAAGCAATGAGCAGTTCTTC. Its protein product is CSVGLAGPGSNEQFF.

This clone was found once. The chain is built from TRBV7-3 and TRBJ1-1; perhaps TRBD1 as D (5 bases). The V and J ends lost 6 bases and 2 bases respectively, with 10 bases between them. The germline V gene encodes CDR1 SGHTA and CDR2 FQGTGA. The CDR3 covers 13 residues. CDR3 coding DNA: TGTGCCAGCAGTACAGGACCTAACACTGAAGCTTTCTTT. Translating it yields CASSTGPNTEAFF.

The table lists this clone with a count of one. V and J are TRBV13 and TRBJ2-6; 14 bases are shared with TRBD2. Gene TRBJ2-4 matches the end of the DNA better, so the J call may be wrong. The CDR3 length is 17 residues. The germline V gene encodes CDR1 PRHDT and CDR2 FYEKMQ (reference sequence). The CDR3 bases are TGTGCCAGCAGTCGACTAGCGGGAGGGCCCTCCAAAAACATTCAGTACTTC. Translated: CASSRLAGGPSKNIQYF.

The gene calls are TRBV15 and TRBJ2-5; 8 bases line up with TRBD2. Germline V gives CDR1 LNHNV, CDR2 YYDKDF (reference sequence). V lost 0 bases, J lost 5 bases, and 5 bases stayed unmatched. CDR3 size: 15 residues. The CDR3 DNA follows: TGTGCCACCAGCAGAGATCGGACTAGCAGGGAGACCCAGTACTTC. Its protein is CATSRDRTSRETQYF.

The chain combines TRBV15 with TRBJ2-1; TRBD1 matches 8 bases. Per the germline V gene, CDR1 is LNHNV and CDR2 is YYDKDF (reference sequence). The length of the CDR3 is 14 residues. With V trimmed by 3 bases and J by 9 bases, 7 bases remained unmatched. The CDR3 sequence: CATSRGTTGVEQFF. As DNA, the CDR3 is TGTGCCACCAGCAGGGGCACGACAGGGGTTGAGCAGTTCTTC.

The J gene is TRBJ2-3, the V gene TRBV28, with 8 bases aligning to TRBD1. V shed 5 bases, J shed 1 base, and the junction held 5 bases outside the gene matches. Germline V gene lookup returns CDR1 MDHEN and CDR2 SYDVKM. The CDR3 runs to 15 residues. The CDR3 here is CASSVPGQGTDTQYF. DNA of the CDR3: TGTGCCAGCAGTGTACCGGGACAGGGCACAGATACGCAGTATTTT.

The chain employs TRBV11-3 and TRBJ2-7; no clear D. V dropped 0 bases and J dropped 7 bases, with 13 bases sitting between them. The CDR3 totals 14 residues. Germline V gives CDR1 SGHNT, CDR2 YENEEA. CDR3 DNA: TGTGCCAGCAGCTTAGATTTGTCCGGGCTGGAGCAGTACTTC. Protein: CASSLDLSGLEQYF. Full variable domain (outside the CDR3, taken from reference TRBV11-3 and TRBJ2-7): EAGVVQSPRYKIIEKKQPVAFWCNPISGHNTLYWYLQNLGQGPELLIRYENEEAVDDSQLPKDRFSAERLKGVDSTLKIQPAELGDSAVYLCASSLDLSGLEQYFGPGTRLTVT.

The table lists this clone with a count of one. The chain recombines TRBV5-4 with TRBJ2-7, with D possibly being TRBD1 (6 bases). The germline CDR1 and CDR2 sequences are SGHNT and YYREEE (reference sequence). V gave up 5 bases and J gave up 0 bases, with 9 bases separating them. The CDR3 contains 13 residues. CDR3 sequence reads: CASRRDTSYEQYF. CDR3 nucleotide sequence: TGTGCCAGCAGGAGGGACACCTCCTACGAGCAGTACTTC.

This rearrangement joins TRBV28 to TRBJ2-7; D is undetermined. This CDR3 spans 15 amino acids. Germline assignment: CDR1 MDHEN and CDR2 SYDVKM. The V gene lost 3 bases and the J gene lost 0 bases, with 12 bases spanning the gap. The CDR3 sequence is CASSFGRLLSYEQYF. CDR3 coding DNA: TGTGCCAGCAGTTTTGGCAGGCTACTCTCCTACGAGCAGTACTTC.

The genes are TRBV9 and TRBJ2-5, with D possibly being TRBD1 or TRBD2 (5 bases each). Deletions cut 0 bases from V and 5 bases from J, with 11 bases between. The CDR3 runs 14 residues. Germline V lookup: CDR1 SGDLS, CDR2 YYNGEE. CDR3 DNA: TGTGCCAGCAGCGTAGGGTGGGGGAAGGAGACCCAGTACTTC. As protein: CASSVGWGKETQYF.

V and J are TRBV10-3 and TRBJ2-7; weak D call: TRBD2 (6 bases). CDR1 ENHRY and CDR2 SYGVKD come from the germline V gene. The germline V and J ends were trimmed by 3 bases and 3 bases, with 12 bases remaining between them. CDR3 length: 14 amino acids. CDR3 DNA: TGTGCCATCAGTGACGGGGGAGGACTCTACGAGCAGTACTTC. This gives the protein CAISDGGGLYEQYF.